This T cell receptor (beta chain) was captured in a study of CD8+ T cells in alopecia areata. The study, taken as a whole, reports: The study found that many expanded lesional clones persisted in scalp and blood during tofacitinib. Affected scalp, especially in alopecia totalis/universalis, had a higher clonality than normal scalp did.

Treatment reported: oral pan-JAK inhibitor, 5-10 mg twice daily. Punch biopsies of lesional scalp, plus peripheral blood, were taken from alopecia areata patients. Trimming stripped 5 bases from V and 7 bases from J, with 14 bases between. Per germline, CDR1 GTSNPN and CDR2 SVGIG (reference sequence). CDR3 length: 12 residues. RNA extraction was followed by reverse transcription into cDNA, which acted as the sequencing template. Repertoires were generated with immunoSEQ multiplex PCR, while TCRdb's copy carries only in-frame clones and drops some. The sample consists of 150,000 to 200,000 clones, 51% of them appearing once. This clone was counted a few times. Its antigen is unknown.

The gene calls are TRBV30 and TRBJ1-2, with TRBD1 as a possible D gene (6 bases). The sequence came from a human donor with alopecia areata. The sample was CD8+ T cells sorted from blood, taken between weeks 51 and 52, from a patient treated with tofacitinib. The CDR3: CAWAGGGLGYTF. DNA for the CDR3: TGTGCCTGGGCCGGCGGGGGCCTTGGCTACACCTTC.